This T cell receptor (beta chain) derives from a study of cytomegalovirus exposure and HLA in healthy donors. General observations from the study: Reportedly, diagnosis of cytomegalovirus status by the classifier showed high specificity and sensitivity. Productive rates of about 90% or about 30% were seen for most TCR beta V segments in an earlier analysis.

This clone has a single count. No antigen is known for it. Vbeta (60) and Jbeta (13) primers were used in the PCR. Sequencing used immunoSEQ multiplex PCR; TCRdb keeps in-frame clones, though not all of them. The sample records 130,000 or so clones, about 80% being singletons. Unrecorded immune exposures were likely, despite nominal health at sampling. The sample comprised PBMCs. The clonotype comes from a man aged 30 to 45 in good health and CMV-seronegative.

The CDR3 sequence: CASSKGIWDRGQGEQYF. The DNA for the CDR3 is TGTGCCAGCAGCAAAGGGATCTGGGACAGGGGGCAGGGAGAGCAGTACTTC. The chain has TRBV21-1 and TRBJ2-7; no DNA check was done on the table's D call, TRBD1. TRBV21-1 counts as a pseudogene. The CDR3 consists of 17 residues.